This T cell receptor beta chain stems from a study of OX40 agonist ivuxolimab in advanced cancers. Sequencing was performed with immunoSEQ multiplex PCR; in TCRdb, only in-frame clones are kept and a portion is missing. This sample carries around 45,000 clones, approximately 91% of them seen once, and the ten largest clones take 7.8%. Germline V gene lookup returns CDR1 MDHEN and CDR2 SYDVKM. This CDR3 is built from 14 residues. V was cut by 1 base and J by 5 bases, with 9 bases left in between. This TCR derives from an adult with an advanced solid tumor such as melanoma, head and neck, liver or kidney cancer. The sequences come from CD4+ or CD8+ T cells sorted from blood, collected in a trial of the OX40 agonist ivuxolimab. V is TRBV28 and J is TRBJ1-3; D ambiguous. For the CDR3, the DNA is TGTGCCAGCAGTTTATTAGCCCGCCGAAACACCATATATTTT. Protein: CASSLLARRNTIYF. The full variable domain, its missing parts supplied by reference TRBV28 and TRBJ1-3, is DVKVTQSSRYLVKRTGEKVFLECVQDMDHENMFWYRQDPGLGLRLIYFSYDVKMKEKGDIPEGYSVSREKKERFSLILESASTNQTSMYLCASSLLARRNTIYFGEGSWLTVV.